These 10 T cell receptor beta chains were all obtained from the same sample, sequenced in a study of identical twins. MiXCR was run by TCRdb on the 5' RACE reads, yielding one entry per CDR3 protein. The sample lists a few hundred thousand distinct CDR3 sequences; about 8% were seen once. The same data also contributed to another study, on yellow fever vaccine responses in identical twins.

The specimen sequenced was CD8+ T cells sorted from blood. The receptors originated from a woman aged 18-29 years in good health.

This chain joins TRBV9 and TRBJ2-1; 9 nucleotides match TRBD2. The CDR3 sequence is 15 residues long. Unmatched junction bases numbered 12, after V lost 6 bases and J lost 8 bases. Germline loops: CDR1 SGDLS, CDR2 YYNGEE. The CDR3 nucleotides read TGTGCCAGCAATGCTGGGACTAGCTCTTTTGATGAGCAGTTCTTC. It encodes CASNAGTSSFDEQFF.

This clonotype has more than one count but fewer than ten. The chain's CDR3 is CASSDRGGTEAFF. As DNA, the CDR3 is TGTGCCAGCAGCGACAGGGGAGGGACTGAAGCTTTCTTT. This sequence joins TRBV12-3 or TRBV12-4 and TRBJ1-1; TRBD1 agrees at 8 bases. V lost 6 bases to trimming and J lost 5 bases; unmatched junction nucleotides: 5. The CDR3 has 13 amino acids.

Only a few counts were recorded for this clonotype. V and J are TRBV6-4 and TRBJ2-1, with 10 nucleotides matching TRBD2. From germline, CDR1 is MRHNA and CDR2 SNTAGT. The trim removed 3 bases at V and 6 bases at J, leaving 5 bases unmatched. The CDR3 is 15 residues long. The CDR3 DNA is TGTGCCAGCAGTGAGGGGACTAGCGCTTTCAATGAGCAGTTCTTC. Translation gives CASSEGTSAFNEQFF.

This clonotype was observed a few times. V gene TRBV5-1 combines with J gene TRBJ1-1; TRBD1 matches at 7 bases. In germline, CDR1 is SGHRS, CDR2 YFSETQ. J lost 4 bases, V lost 7 bases, and 10 bases had no gene match. The CDR3 contains 14 residues. The CDR3 protein is CASFNRGEGTEAFF. The CDR3 DNA follows: TGCGCCAGCTTTAACAGGGGAGAGGGCACTGAAGCTTTCTTT.

This clonotype was observed at least ten times. The J gene is TRBJ2-7, the V gene TRBV11-1; TRBD2 matches at 13 bases. This CDR3 is built from 18 residues. Germline CDR1 reads SGHAT; CDR2 reads FQDESV (reference sequence). V gave up 1 base and J gave up 4 bases; unmatched junction bases: 10. CDR3 coding DNA: TGTGCCAGCAGCTTAGTTGGTACTAGCGGGAGGGAGCATTACGAGCAGTACTTC. Protein: CASSLVGTSGREHYEQYF.

The chain has TRBV20-1 and TRBJ2-7, with TRBD2 matching 10 bases. The CDR3 runs to 14 residues. The germline V gene has CDR1 DFQATT and CDR2 SNEGSKA (reference sequence). The ends lost 6 bases at V and 5 bases at J; junction bases unmatched: 10. The CDR3 region is CSAPTWLAGDEQYF. CDR3 DNA sequence: TGCAGTGCACCGACGTGGCTAGCGGGAGACGAGCAGTACTTC.

This clonotype was observed a handful of times. The chain combines TRBV27 with TRBJ2-5; 7 bases match TRBD1. The CDR3 spans 15 residues. Germline V lookup: CDR1 MNHEY, CDR2 SMNVEV (reference sequence). The junction had 6 bases not matched to a gene; V was cut back by 2 bases and J by 3 bases. The CDR3: CASSLEGAGEETQYF. Written as DNA, the CDR3 is TGTGCCAGCAGTTTAGAGGGGGCAGGTGAAGAGACCCAGTACTTC.

This clonotype appeared many times. In DNA form, the CDR3 reads TGCGCCAGCAGCCCCTTAGCGGGAGGTGGTTACAATGAGCAGTTCTTC. It codes for CASSPLAGGGYNEQFF. V is TRBV5-1 and J is TRBJ2-1; 10 bases agree with TRBD2. The germline gives CDR1 SGHRS, CDR2 YFSETQ. The J segment lost 4 bases and the V segment lost 4 bases, leaving 8 bases of the junction unmatched. This CDR3 is 16 amino acids long. Variable domain in full (rest from reference TRBV5-1 and TRBJ2-1): KAGVTQTPRYLIKTRGQQVTLSCSPISGHRSVSWYQQTPGQGLQFLFEYFSETQRNKGNFPGRFSGRQFSNSRSEMNVSTLELGDSALYLCASSPLAGGGYNEQFFGPGTRLTVL.

V usage is TRBV14 and J usage is TRBJ2-1; D perhaps matches TRBD2 (6 bases). Germline V gene data show CDR1 as SGHDN and CDR2 as FVKESK. V lost 4 bases and J lost 8, with 18 bases in between. The CDR3 runs to 15 residues. The CDR3, as DNA: TGTGCCAGCAGCCCGCCGGGGTCGGGGGTGGATGAGCAGTTCTTC. Protein sequence: CASSPPGSGVDEQFF.

This clonotype was found a few times. The chain combines TRBV19 with TRBJ1-5; D unclear. The CDR3 contains 15 residues. Trimming pared 1 base from V and 8 bases from J, leaving 15 bases between. Per germline, CDR1 LNHDA and CDR2 SQIVND (reference sequence). The CDR3 is CASSIVSDIREPQHF. Written as DNA, the CDR3 is TGTGCCAGTAGTATAGTCAGCGATATTCGCGAGCCCCAGCATTTT.